This T cell receptor beta chain is drawn from a study of beta chain features in type 1 diabetes. This clone was observed a few times. Every isolated RNA sample was fully reverse transcribed, so sequencing captured expressed TCRB transcripts. Sequencing was performed with immunoSEQ multiplex PCR; in TCRdb, only in-frame clones are kept and a portion is missing. The sample comprises 250,000 to 350,000 clones, 14% of which are singletons, and more than 6.5% rests with the top ten. This CDR3 comprises 11 residues. Per germline, CDR1 DFQATT and CDR2 SNEGSKA (reference sequence). V was cut by 5 bases and J by 7 bases, with 10 bases left in between.

This TCR was sampled from a young man in good health. This chain uses TRBV20-1 with TRBJ2-3; D unclear. Sequenced material: central memory CD4+ T cells from blood. This CDR3 is CSALQEHTQYF. Written as DNA, the CDR3 is TGCAGTGCTCTTCAGGAGCATACGCAGTATTTT.